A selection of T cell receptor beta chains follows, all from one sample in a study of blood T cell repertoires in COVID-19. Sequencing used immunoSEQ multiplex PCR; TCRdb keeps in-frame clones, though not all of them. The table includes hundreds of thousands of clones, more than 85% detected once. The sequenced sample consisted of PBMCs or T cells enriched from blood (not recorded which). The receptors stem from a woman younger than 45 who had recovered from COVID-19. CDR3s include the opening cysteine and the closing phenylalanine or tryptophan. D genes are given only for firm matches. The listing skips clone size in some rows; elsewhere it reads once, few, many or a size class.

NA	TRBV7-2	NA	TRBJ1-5	TGTGCCAGCAGCTTAGTGGCGGGAGGGAGCAATCAGCCCCAGCATTTT	CASSLVAGGSNQPQHF
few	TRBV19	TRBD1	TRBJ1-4	TGTGCCAGTAGTATCGGGGACAGCAGCAATGAAAAACTGTTTTTT	CASSIGDSSNEKLFF
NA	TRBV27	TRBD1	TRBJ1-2	TGTGCCAGCAGTTTGGGACAGGGGAGGGGCTACACCTTC	CASSLGQGRGYTF
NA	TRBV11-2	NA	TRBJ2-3	TGTGCCAGCAGCACCGACAACAGGGCCTGGGCAGATACGCAGTATTTT	CASSTDNRAWADTQYF
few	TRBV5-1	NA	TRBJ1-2	TGCGCCAGCAGCTTCGGTTCAAACTATGGCTACACCTTC	CASSFGSNYGYTF
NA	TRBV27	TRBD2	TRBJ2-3	TGTGCCAGCAGTTTATCGGCCCGACTAGCGGGGGGGCCAATTGGCGCAGATACGCAGTATTTT	CASSLSARLAGGPIGADTQYF
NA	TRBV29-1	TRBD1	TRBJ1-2	TGCAGCGTTGACCCGGGGACAGATTATGGCTACACCTTC	CSVDPGTDYGYTF
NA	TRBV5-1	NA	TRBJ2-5	TGCGCCAGCAGCTTGGTCCGGGGGCAAGAGACCCAGTACTTC	CASSLVRGQETQYF
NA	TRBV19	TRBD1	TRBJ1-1	TGTGCCAGTAGTATTGGGGACAGGGTGAACACTGAAGCTTTCTTT	CASSIGDRVNTEAFF
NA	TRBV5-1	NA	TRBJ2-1	TGCGCCAGCAGCTTCCGGGACACTCCTTACAATGAGCAGTTCTTC	CASSFRDTPYNEQFF
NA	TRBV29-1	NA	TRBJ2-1	TGCAGCGTTCTGGGACATAGGACCCGGCGATGGGAGCAGTTCTTC	CSVLGHRTRRWEQFF
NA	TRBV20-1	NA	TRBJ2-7	TGCAGTGCTAGACATAACTTCGAGCAGTACTTC	CSARHNFEQYF
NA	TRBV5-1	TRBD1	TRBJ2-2	TGCGCCAGCAGCCCGGGACAGGGGGCGATCGGGGAGCTGTTTTTT	CASSPGQGAIGELFF
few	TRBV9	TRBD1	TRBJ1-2	TGTGCCAGCAGCGTAGACGGGGGACAGGGTGACTATGGCTACACCTTC	CASSVDGGQGDYGYTF
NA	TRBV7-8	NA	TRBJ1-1	TGTGCCAGCAGCCTTGCAGGGAATACTGAAGCTTTCTTT	CASSLAGNTEAFF
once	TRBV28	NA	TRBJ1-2	TGTGCCAGCAGTTATAGCTGGGGCTACACCTTC	CASSYSWGYTF
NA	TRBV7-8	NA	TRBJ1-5	TGTGCCAGCAGCTTAGTAGGGAGAGCCCAGCCCCAGCATTTT	CASSLVGRAQPQHF
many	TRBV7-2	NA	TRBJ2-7	TGTGCCAGCAGCTCGGGACTCTTTCCCTACGAGCAGTACTTC	CASSSGLFPYEQYF
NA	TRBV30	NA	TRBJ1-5	TGTGCCTGGAGCACGGAGAGCAATCAGCCCCAGCATTTT	CAWSTESNQPQHF
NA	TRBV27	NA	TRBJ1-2	TGTGCCACCTCCTGGAGGGGGGGCGATAGCTACACCTTC	CATSWRGGDSYTF
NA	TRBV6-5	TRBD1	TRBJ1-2	TGTGCCACCCGTCGGGACAGGGGTTCCTATGGCTACACCTTC	CATRRDRGSYGYTF
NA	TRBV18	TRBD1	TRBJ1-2	TGTGCCAGTACGGGACAGGACGATGGCTACACCTTC	CASTGQDDGYTF
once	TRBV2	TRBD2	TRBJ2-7	TGTGCCAGCAGTGTGGGTAGCGGGGGCAGACTTTACGAGCAGTACTTC	CASSVGSGGRLYEQYF
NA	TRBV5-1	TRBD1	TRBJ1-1	TGCGCCAGCAGCCCAGACAGGGTAGGAGCTTTCTTT	CASSPDRVGAFF
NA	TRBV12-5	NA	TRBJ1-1	TGTGCTAGTGGAAAGACAGGCCGGGGCACTGAAGCTTTCTTT	CASGKTGRGTEAFF
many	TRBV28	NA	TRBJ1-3	TGTGCCAGCAGTCCGAGCCGACAGGGAAACACCATATATTTT	CASSPSRQGNTIYF
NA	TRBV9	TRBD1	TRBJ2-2	TGTGCCAGCAGCGTAGCCGGGACAGGCCAGCTGTTTTTT	CASSVAGTGQLFF
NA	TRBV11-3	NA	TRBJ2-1	TGTGCCAGCAGCTTTTATGGGACATGGGCTAAGAAGCAGTTCTTC	CASSFYGTWAKKQFF
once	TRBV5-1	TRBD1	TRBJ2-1	TGCGCCAGCGCCGACAGGGGTGGACAGTTCTTC	CASADRGGQFF
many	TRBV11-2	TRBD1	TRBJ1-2	TGTGCCAGCAGCTTCCCGGCGAGGGACAGGGTTTATGGCTACACCTTC	CASSFPARDRVYGYTF
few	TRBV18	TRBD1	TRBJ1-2	TGTGCCAGCTCCGGGACAGGGGACGGCTACACCTTC	CASSGTGDGYTF
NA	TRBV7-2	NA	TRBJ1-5	TGTGCCAGCAGCCCGACAGGACCGCCTGCCCTCTATAGCAATCAGCCCCAGCATTTT	CASSPTGPPALYSNQPQHF
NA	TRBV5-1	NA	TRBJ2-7	TGCGCCAGCAGCTTGAATACGGGACAAGTCTACGAGCAGTACTTC	CASSLNTGQVYEQYF
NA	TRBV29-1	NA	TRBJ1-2	TGCAGCGTCGGGAAAGGGAAAGCTTTCTATGGCTACACCTTC	CSVGKGKAFYGYTF
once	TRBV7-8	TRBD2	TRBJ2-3	TGTGCCAGCAGCTGGGGACTAGCGGGGGGGCAGATGCAGTATTTT	CASSWGLAGGQMQYF
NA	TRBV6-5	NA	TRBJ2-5	TGTGCCAGCCTCTTCCACACAGTGTTAATAGAGACCCAGTACTTC	CASLFHTVLIETQYF
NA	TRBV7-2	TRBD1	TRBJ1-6	TGTGCCAGCAGCCTTGGGGGGGACAGGTTTAATTCACCCCTCCACTTT	CASSLGGDRFNSPLHF
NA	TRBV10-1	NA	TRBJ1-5	TGCGCCAGCAGTGGAACAGGAACACAGCCCCAGCATTTT	CASSGTGTQPQHF
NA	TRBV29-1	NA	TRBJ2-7	TGCAGCGTTGCTTCGCCGGCCAGGAACGAGCAGTACTTC	CSVASPARNEQYF
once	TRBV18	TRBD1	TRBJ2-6	TGTGCCAGCTCACTGTTCCCGGGACAGGGTGAATCAGGGGCCAACGTCCTGACTTTC	CASSLFPGQGESGANVLTF
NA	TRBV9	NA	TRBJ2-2	TGTGCCAGCAGCCGAGGCACAACGAACACCGGGGAGCTGTTTTTT	CASSRGTTNTGELFF
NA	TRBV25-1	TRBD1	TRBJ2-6	TGTGCCAGCAGTGAGGGACAGGGGGCGTCTTCTGGGGCCAACGTCCTGACTTTC	CASSEGQGASSGANVLTF
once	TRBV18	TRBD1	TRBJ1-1	TGTGCCAGCTCACCGAACCGACAGGGGGGCCCCCAAGCTTTCTTT	CASSPNRQGGPQAFF
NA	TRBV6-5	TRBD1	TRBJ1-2	TGTGCCAGCAGGTTACCGGGACAGGACTATGGCTACACCTTC	CASRLPGQDYGYTF
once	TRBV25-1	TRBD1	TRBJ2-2	TGTGCCAGCAGTGAATTTGGGACAGGGAACACCGGGGAGCTGTTTTTT	CASSEFGTGNTGELFF
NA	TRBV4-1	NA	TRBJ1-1	TGCGCCAGCAGCCAAGATCTGAGGACAGAAGCTTTCTTT	CASSQDLRTEAFF
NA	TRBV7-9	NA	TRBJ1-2	TGTGCCAGCAGCCCCCCAGGGAACTATGGCTACACCTTC	CASSPPGNYGYTF
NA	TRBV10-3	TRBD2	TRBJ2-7	TGTGCCATCAGTGAGTCGGGGAGGGACCACGAGCAGTACTTC	CAISESGRDHEQYF